This T cell receptor (beta chain) was observed in a study of blood T cell repertoires in COVID-19. Study-level information: Samples representing acute and convalescent COVID-19 were sourced from the United States, Italy and Spain. From T cells, B-cell-depleted T cells, or PBMCs came the material, which was cDNA or gDNA.

Per the authors' pipeline: Amplification from reference gene primers served as the basis for estimated nucleated cell counts. TCRdb's table, derived via immunoSEQ multiplex PCR, lists solely in-frame clones and lacks some. V, J and clone size were drawn from that table, and D and trimming were deduced from the DNA. The sample records approximately 430,000 clones, roughly 89% being singletons. This receptor was identified in a woman in her twenties or thirties with active or convalescent COVID-19. The source material was peripheral blood.

CDR3 bases: TGTGCCAGTAGCAAGGCAGGGGGCAATGAGCAGTTCTTC. Its protein is CASSKAGGNEQFF. The chain carries TRBV3-1 (or the pseudogene TRBV3-2) and TRBJ2-1; 7 bases are a match to TRBD1. The V and J ends lost 9 bases and 6 bases, in that order; junction bases with no gene match: 8. CDR3 length equals 13 residues. Germline-derived CDR1 and CDR2 are LGHDT and YNNKEL (reference sequence).